This T cell receptor beta chain derives from a study of cytotoxic CD8 clonotypes in ibrutinib-treated CLL. Points from the study as a whole: Elevated clonality accompanied ibrutinib response, with a return toward baseline values at progression.

Here immunoSEQ multiplex PCR was the method, and the copy in TCRdb shows in-frame clones only, minus some. The table includes more than 70,000 clones, 75% to 85% detected once. On this clone: Its antigen is currently unknown.

CDR1 is MNHNS and CDR2 is SASEGT in the germline V gene. This CDR3 contains 15 residues. After removal of 7 bases from V and 13 bases from J, the junction contained 20 bases not matched to a gene. The sequence came from a human donor with chronic lymphocytic leukemia. J is TRBJ1-1 and V is TRBV6-1; the match to TRBD1 covers 8 bases. Specimen: PBMCs, collected after 12 months of ibrutinib treatment. This CDR3 reads CASIPPIDRGRWGFF. In DNA form, the CDR3 reads TGTGCCAGCATCCCCCCCATAGACAGGGGCCGGTGGGGTTTCTTT.